This TCR beta chain was observed in a study of cytomegalovirus exposure and HLA in healthy donors. 13 Jbeta primers and 60 Vbeta primers were used for the PCR. Profiled with immunoSEQ multiplex PCR; TCRdb holds only in-frame clones, not every one. In the table there are some 150,000 clones, almost 80% of which are singletons. V was shortened by 1 base and J by 8 bases, with 9 bases between the two germline ends. Germline-derived CDR1 and CDR2 are SGHTA and FQGNSA. This CDR3 is built from 13 residues. This TCR was recovered from a woman aged 45 to 65 in good health and CMV-seronegative. The specimen was PBMCs. The chain carries TRBV7-2 and TRBJ1-3; the D is unclear. This CDR3 reads CASSLGQAYTIYF. CDR3 DNA: TGTGCCAGCAGCTTAGGTCAGGCGTACACCATATATTTT.